These 18 T cell receptor beta chains originate from one sample sequenced in a study of T cells in Graves' hyperthyroidism and ophthalmopathy. Using RNA transcripts as the source, TCR beta CDR3 regions were amplified. With the HTBI primer set, the TCR CDR3 went through a first round of RT-PCR. Each CDR3 protein is one row after TCRdb ran MiXCR on the multiplex PCR reads. The table lists 550,000 to 700,000 distinct CDR3 sequences, under 15% of them singletons. Sequenced input: blood. These receptors originate from a woman in her 40s with Graves' ophthalmopathy.

This clonotype was seen ten or more times. The rearrangement links TRBV7-8 to TRBJ2-7, with D maybe TRBD2 (5 bases). Looked up from germline, CDR1 is SGHVS and CDR2 is FQNEAQ. Trimming removed 5 bases at V and 0 bases at J, with 14 bases between. This CDR3 contains 15 residues. The CDR3 protein is CASSPGRGSSYEQYF. The CDR3 region has the DNA TGTGCCAGCAGCCCTGGCCGCGGGTCCTCCTACGAGCAGTACTTC. Full variable domain (missing parts from reference TRBV7-8 and TRBJ2-7): GAGVSQSPRYKVAKRGQDVALRCDPISGHVSLFWYQQALGQGPEFLTYFQNEAQLDKSGLPSDRFFAERPEGSVSTLKIQRTQQEDSAVYLCASSPGRGSSYEQYFGPGTRLTVT.

The V and J genes are TRBV2 and TRBJ2-4; 10 bases map to TRBD2. Trimming cost V 8 bases and J 8 bases; bases outside gene matches: 12. This CDR3 region has 15 residues. Germline CDR1 and CDR2: SNHLY and FYNNEI. The CDR3 here is CASHELEREGHIQYF. Written as DNA, the CDR3 is TGTGCCAGCCACGAATTGGAGCGGGAGGGCCACATTCAGTACTTC.

This clonotype was picked up many times. The V gene is TRBV5-8, the J gene TRBJ2-5; TRBD2 aligns across 10 bases. The J segment lost 5 bases and the V segment lost 4 bases, leaving 8 bases of the junction unmatched. This CDR3 is 15 amino acids long. Germline V gene lookup returns CDR1 SGHTS and CDR2 YDEGEE. The CDR3 is CASSPNLAGEETQYF. DNA for the CDR3: TGTGCCAGCAGCCCGAACCTAGCGGGAGAGGAGACCCAGTACTTC.

This clonotype was observed many times. The chain combines TRBV6-5 with TRBJ2-5; 7 bases agree with TRBD2. CDR1 is MNHEY and CDR2 is SVGAGI in the germline V gene. This CDR3 is built from 17 residues. Trimming at V came to 4 bases and at J to 1 base, leaving 12 bases not matched to a gene. DNA for the CDR3: TGTGCCAGCAGTTCAAGGGTAGGCGGGAGCGGCCAAGAGACCCAGTACTTC. Amino acids: CASSSRVGGSGQETQYF.

This clonotype has just a few counts. The chain couples TRBV18 to TRBJ1-1; D might be TRBD1 (5 bases). The CDR3 totals 13 residues. The germline V gene has CDR1 KGHSH and CDR2 LQKENI. V lost 6 bases to trimming and J lost 7 bases, with 15 bases between them. CDR3 residues: CASSSEGNGEAFF. The CDR3, as DNA: TGTGCCAGCTCTTCAGAGGGGAATGGTGAAGCTTTCTTT. Full variable domain (remainder filled in from reference TRBV18 and TRBJ1-1): NAGVMQNPRHLVRRRGQEARLRCSPMKGHSHVYWYRQLPEEGLKFMVYLQKENIIDESGMPKERFSAEFPKEGPSILRIQQVVRGDSAAYFCASSSEGNGEAFFGQGTRLTVV.

At least ten counts were recorded for this clonotype. The chain uses TRBV6-1 and TRBJ2-5; 7 bases are shared with TRBD1. Germline-derived CDR1 and CDR2 are MNHNS and SASEGT. The V gene end was trimmed by 4 bases and the J gene end by 0 bases; junction bases not matched to a gene: 5. This CDR3 has 15 residues. CDR3 in amino acids: CASSGGQWYQETQYF. The CDR3 bases are TGTGCCAGCAGTGGGGGACAGTGGTACCAAGAGACCCAGTACTTC.

This clonotype came up many times. The J gene is TRBJ2-7, the V gene TRBV29-1; 10 nucleotides match TRBD1. V shed 4 bases, J shed 4 bases, and the junction held 4 bases outside the gene matches. Germline loops: CDR1 SQVTM, CDR2 ANQGSEA. This CDR3 has 13 amino acids. The CDR3 loop is CSVAGQGKYEQYF. CDR3 DNA: TGCAGCGTTGCGGGACAGGGGAAGTACGAGCAGTACTTC.

This clonotype has at least ten counts. The CDR3 reads CAISEKDRGSSYEQYF. CDR3 nucleotides: TGTGCCATCAGTGAAAAGGACAGGGGTTCTTCCTACGAGCAGTACTTC. This chain uses TRBV10-3 with TRBJ2-7; TRBD1 matches 9 bases. V was pared by 3 bases and J by 1 base, with 7 bases of the junction left unmatched. The CDR3 is 16 residues long. CDR1 and CDR2 (germline): ENHRY, SYGVKD.

This clonotype was detected ten times or more. This chain connects TRBV20-1 to TRBJ1-1; 10 bases match TRBD1. In germline, CDR1 is DFQATT, CDR2 SNEGSKA (reference sequence). There are 16 residues in the CDR3. V shed 1 base and J 4 bases; nucleotides not matched to a gene: 9. The CDR3 region has the DNA TGCAGTGCTAGAGTACCGGGACAGGGGCCTTTCACTGAAGCTTTCTTT. Translated: CSARVPGQGPFTEAFF.

This clonotype has at least ten counts. V is TRBV6-2 or TRBV6-3 and J is TRBJ2-7; 7 bases line up with TRBD2. Germline V gene data show CDR1 as MNHEY and CDR2 as SVGEGT. V lost 4 bases, J lost 3 bases, and 6 bases stayed unmatched. This CDR3 is built from 14 residues. The CDR3: CASSSVQRDYEQYF. In DNA form, the CDR3 reads TGTGCCAGCAGTTCAGTCCAGCGGGACTACGAGCAGTACTTC.

This clonotype was seen many times. In DNA form, the CDR3 reads TGTGCCAGCAGTTTCAGGGGCACCAATCAGCCCCAGCATTTT. Amino acid sequence: CASSFRGTNQPQHF. The chain carries TRBV27 and TRBJ1-5; a weak D match, TRBD1 (6 bases). Germline assignment: CDR1 MNHEY and CDR2 SMNVEV (reference sequence). CDR3 length: 14 residues. V was trimmed by 3 bases and J by 3 bases, leaving 9 bases between them.

This clonotype was recorded many times. The genes are TRBV4-2 and TRBJ2-7; a possible D gene is TRBD2 (6 bases). This CDR3 is 15 amino acids long. The germline CDR1 and CDR2 sequences are LGHNA and YNFKEQ. V dropped 1 base and J dropped 2 bases, with 12 bases sitting between them. CDR3 nucleotide sequence: TGTGCCAGCAGCCAAGCGGAGGGACCGCCCTACGAGCAGTACTTC. Protein product: CASSQAEGPPYEQYF.

The chain recombines TRBV7-2 with TRBJ2-7; D unclear. This CDR3 contains 14 residues. V was pared by 6 bases and J by 1 base, with 13 bases between. Germline V gene lookup returns CDR1 SGHTA and CDR2 FQGNSA. CDR3 amino acids: CASSLFVWSYEQYF. CDR3 nucleotide sequence: TGTGCCAGCAGTTTATTTGTGTGGTCCTACGAGCAGTACTTC.

This clonotype was observed many times. The chain joins TRBV5-6 to TRBJ2-7, with D perhaps matching TRBD2 (6 bases). CDR1 and CDR2 from the germline V gene are SGHDT and YYEEEE. The length of the CDR3 is 14 residues. Trimming took 0 bases from V and 3 from J, leaving 10 bases between them. The CDR3 DNA sequence: TGTGCCAGCAGCTTGGGAGGGGACTTCTACGAGCAGTACTTC. Translated, it gives CASSLGGDFYEQYF.

The table lists this clonotype with many counts. The V gene is TRBV7-9, the J gene TRBJ1-5; TRBD1 is a possible D gene (5 bases). The CDR3 consists of 14 residues. V was shortened by 5 bases and J by 5 bases, with 13 bases between the two germline ends. The germline gives CDR1 SEHNR, CDR2 FQNEAQ (reference sequence). CDR3 region: CASSPHGGDQPQHF. The CDR3 coding sequence is TGTGCCAGCAGCCCCCACGGGGGAGATCAGCCCCAGCATTTT.

This clonotype was recorded at least ten times. This sequence joins TRBV12-3 or TRBV12-4 and TRBJ1-1, with unresolved D. The V end lost 1 base, the J end lost 4 bases, and 13 bases lay between the germline ends. The CDR3 runs to 15 residues. The CDR3 sequence: CASSLGPGMGTEAFF. The CDR3 DNA sequence: TGTGCCAGCAGTTTAGGTCCGGGGATGGGCACTGAAGCTTTCTTT.

This sequence joins TRBV7-2 and TRBJ2-7; the D is unclear. The CDR3 runs 14 residues. Trimming removed 0 bases from V and 4 bases from J, with 10 bases in between. Germline V gene data show CDR1 as SGHTA and CDR2 as FQGNSA. This chain's CDR3 is CASSLAFSPYEQYF. For the CDR3, the DNA is TGTGCCAGCAGCTTAGCGTTCAGCCCTTACGAGCAGTACTTC.

This clonotype has ten or more counts. The chain recombines TRBV7-8 with TRBJ2-2; D call uncertain. With 0 bases removed from V and 5 bases from J, the gap between germline ends came to 19 bases. This CDR3 is built from 18 residues. Germline V gives CDR1 SGHVS, CDR2 FQNEAQ. The CDR3 DNA sequence: TGTGCCAGCAGCTTAGCCCCCAGAGCCCTCGGTGGGACCGGGGAGCTGTTTTTT. As protein: CASSLAPRALGGTGELFF.